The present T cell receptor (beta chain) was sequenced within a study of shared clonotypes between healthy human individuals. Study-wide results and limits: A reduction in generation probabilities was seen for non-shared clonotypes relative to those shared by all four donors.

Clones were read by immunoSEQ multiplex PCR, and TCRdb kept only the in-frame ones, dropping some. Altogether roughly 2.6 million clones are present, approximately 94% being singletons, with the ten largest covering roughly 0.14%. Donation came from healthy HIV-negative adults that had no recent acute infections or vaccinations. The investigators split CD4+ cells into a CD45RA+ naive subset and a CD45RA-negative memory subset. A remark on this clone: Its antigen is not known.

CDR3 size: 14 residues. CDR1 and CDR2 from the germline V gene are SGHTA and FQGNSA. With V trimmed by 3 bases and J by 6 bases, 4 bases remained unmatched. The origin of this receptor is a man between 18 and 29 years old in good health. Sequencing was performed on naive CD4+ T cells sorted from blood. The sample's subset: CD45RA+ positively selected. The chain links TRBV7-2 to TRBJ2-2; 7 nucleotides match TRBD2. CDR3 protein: CASSLSGMAGELFF. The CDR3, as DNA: TGTGCCAGCAGCTTGAGCGGGATGGCCGGGGAGCTGTTTTTT. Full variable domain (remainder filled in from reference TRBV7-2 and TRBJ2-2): GAGVSQSPSNKVTEKGKDVELRCDPISGHTALYWYRQSLGQGLEFLIYFQGNSAPDKSGLPSDRFSAERTGGSVSTLTIQRTQQEDSAVYLCASSLSGMAGELFFGEGSRLTVL.